This T cell receptor beta chain was identified in a study of shared clonotypes between healthy human individuals (TCRdb year 2020). Concerning the study at large: The cohort comprised a couple of women and a few men aged 18 to 49 years. For each donor, CD4 naive and CD4 memory were each given three plates, CD8 naive was given two plates, and CD8 memory was given one plate. To estimate repertoire size and how much clonotype sharing occurs between individuals, the study deeply sequenced the blood TCR repertoires of five or six healthy adults. Libraries were prepared and TCR repertoires were sequenced by different laboratories using diverse techniques, in order to increase sequencing depth and limit assay-specific biases. Per donor, leukapheresis produced somewhere between about 0.94 and 8.9 billion PBMCs.

With regard to this clone: Its cognate antigen has yet to be identified. The input lacks base qualities; no much larger clone sits a single base away.

The donors were healthy, HIV-negative adults with no recently reported acute infections or vaccinations. Every donor was a Caucasian adult residing in Nashville, Tennessee, USA. CD4+ T cells were enriched by magnetic negative selection; naive cells were then positively selected on CD45RA, and the negative fraction formed the memory subset. Blood was obtained by leukapheresis, after which PBMCs were separated by Ficoll-Histopaque density gradient centrifugation and cryopreserved in liquid nitrogen vapor phase. Purity and quantity of every magnetically sorted T cell population were checked by analytical flow cytometry. Genomic DNA was isolated from every sorted fraction and measured by UV absorbance on a Nanodrop 2000c. The trim is 4 bases for V and 2 bases for J, with a gap of 22 bases between the germline ends. The CDR3, from cysteine to phenylalanine, totals 17 residues. CDR3 DNA is the only sequence kept; it has 51 bases, read in frame from the first base. The germline V gene (reference sequence) yields SGHNT for CDR1 and YYREEE for CDR2.

Results the study describes overall, beyond this receptor: Larger estimated clonotype richness was generally found for naive subsets than for memory subsets. Rarefaction of sorted-subset datasets indicated incomplete sequencing despite the large sequencing depth. Sampling was restricted to blood, and TCR repertoires in tissues likely differ from the TCR repertoires found in blood. Pairwise subsampling led to the expectation that sequencing depth would affect the degree of clonotype sharing among donors. The small number of donors limited the genetic and exposure-history diversity represented. Higher generation probabilities were observed for clonotypes shared by all four sorted-subset donors than for non-shared clonotypes. Across a few donors, approximately 5% of naive CD4, over 3% of naive CD8, under 2.5% of memory CD4, and around 0.4% of memory CD8 clonotypes were shared.

Using the deep immunoSEQ assay, multiplex PCR amplified TCR CDR3 regions from genomic DNA. For each cell subset, the extracted genomic DNA was distributed evenly across all wells of several immunoSEQ 96-well plates, and each plate served as one replicate. For sorted subsets, each replicate PCR was loaded with approximately 190 ng genomic DNA, equivalent to 30,000 to 35,000 T cell genomes. Purified libraries were measured with a Qubit 3.0 fluorometer, size-checked on a Bioanalyzer 2100, and measured again with the KAPA Library Quantification kit. A separate single-read 150-cycle Illumina NextSeq 550 flow cell was used to sequence each immunoSEQ 96-well plate. On the study's bioinformatics: Because the immunoSEQ output included only junctional sequences and no quality scores, the filtering could not be the same as the filtering used for full-length reads. Sequences were annotated with PyIR, a Python wrapper for IgBLAST v1.9, using IMGT germline references to assign V/J genes and CDR3. Reads with weak V/J assignments (E-value above 1e-6), missing CDR3, stop codons, out-of-frame junctions, or ambiguous translated residues were removed. A V3J clonotype was defined by an identical inferred V gene, J gene, and CDR3 amino acid sequence. The percentage overlap between two repertoires was calculated by dividing the number of shared unique clonotypes by the size of the smaller repertoire. Repertoire richness was assessed with RTK rarefaction, the Chao1 estimator, and Recon v2.1 estimates of unobserved clonotypes. OLGA was used to compute generation probabilities for all TCRbeta clonotypes that the gDNA method yielded from several donors. TCRdb carries this immuneACCESS record with in-frame sequences only. Its versions omit some clonotypes, under half of them owing to an unresolved V gene in the studies checked, with the rest unexplained. V and J calls and clone size come straight from that table; D and trimming were deduced from the DNA. The sample profile shows roughly 1 million clones; roughly 74% of them were found once. The ten most abundant clones make up roughly 0.56% of the sample.

The TCR sequence derives from a man in his late teens or twenties in good health. Some clones in this sample may be carry-over from other donors' samples. The material sequenced was memory CD4+ T cells from PBMCs. This specimen's cell subset or site label, interpreted: CD45RA-negative fraction. This chain joins TRBV5-4 to TRBJ2-7; 5 matching bases give a weak D call of TRBD1. The DNA reads as follows: TGTGCCAGCAGCCAGGCCCCCGGCCAGGGCTTTCCCTACGAGCAGTACTTC. It specifies CASSQAPGQGFPYEQYF.